The next 32 T cell receptor beta chains were all read from a single sample in a study of chemoradiotherapy in HPV16-positive cancers. Assay used: immunoSEQ multiplex PCR; TCRdb lists only in-frame clones, some missing. Here the sample spans approximately 9,300 clones, about nine tenths being singletons. The starting material was blood, obtained from a patient who underwent chemoradiotherapy. These receptor sequences come from a human donor with HPV-associated anogenital cancer.

The chain joins TRBV6-6 to TRBJ2-1; D is perhaps TRBD1 or TRBD2 (6 bases each). The CDR3 covers 15 residues. Trimming cost V 7 bases and J 5 bases, with 18 bases left between them. Germline assignment: CDR1 MNHNY and CDR2 SVGAGI (reference sequence). The CDR3 DNA reads as TGTGCCAGCACCTCTGGAGGGGGGCTAAACAATGAGCAGTTCTTC. It yields the protein CASTSGGGLNNEQFF.

This chain links TRBV7-2 with TRBJ1-2, with D hard to call. Trimming cost V 2 bases and J 10 bases, with 11 bases left between them. From germline, CDR1 is SGHTA and CDR2 FQGNSA. The CDR3 totals 12 residues. The CDR3 region is CASSLMSQAYTF. In DNA form, the CDR3 reads TGTGCCAGCAGCTTAATGTCCCAGGCCTACACCTTC.

The chain carries TRBV7-9 and TRBJ2-3, with 12 nucleotides matching TRBD2. Per germline, CDR1 SEHNR and CDR2 FQNEAQ (reference sequence). The CDR3 contains 18 residues. Germline trimming cut 3 bases from V and 4 bases from J; bases unmatched to any gene: 11. CDR3 region: CASSFLASGGAGADTQYF. The CDR3 DNA reads TGTGCCAGCAGCTTTCTGGCTAGCGGGGGGGCGGGAGCAGATACGCAGTATTTT.

The V gene is TRBV23-1, the J gene TRBJ2-7; D not certain. TRBV23-1 is an open reading frame whose function is uncertain. Trimming removed 0 bases from V and 0 bases from J, with 9 bases in between. This CDR3 has 15 residues. For the CDR3, the DNA is TGCGCCAGCAGTCAATCCCGACGGAGCTCCTACGAGCAGTACGTC. Amino acids: CASSQSRRSSYEQYV.

The chain carries TRBV5-4 and TRBJ2-5, with TRBD2 identical over 10 bases. Germline loops: CDR1 SGHNT, CDR2 YYREEE (reference sequence). CDR3 length equals 16 residues. The V and J ends lost 4 bases and 1 base, in that order; junction bases with no gene match: 7. DNA of the CDR3: TGTGCCAGCAGCCCCGGGGCTAGCGGGGGCCAAGAGACCCAGTACTTC. Residues: CASSPGASGGQETQYF. Supplemented by reference TRBV5-4 and TRBJ2-5, the full variable domain reads ETGVTQSPTHLIKTRGQQVTLRCSSQSGHNTVSWYQQALGQGPQFIFQYYREEENGRGNFPPRFSGLQFPNYSSELNVNALELDDSALYLCASSPGASGGQETQYFGPGTRLLVL.

The rearrangement joins TRBV11-2 to TRBJ1-4; D call uncertain. V was trimmed by 5 bases and J by 0 bases, leaving 10 bases between them. Looked up from germline, CDR1 is SGHAT and CDR2 is FQNNGV. This CDR3 has 15 amino acids. In DNA, the CDR3 is TGTGCCAGCAGCCTTACAATTGCAACTAATGAAAAACTGTTTTTT. It yields the protein CASSLTIATNEKLFF. The variable domain in full, with the rest retrieved from reference TRBV11-2 and TRBJ1-4, is EAGVAQSPRYKIIEKRQSVAFWCNPISGHATLYWYQQILGQGPKLLIQFQNNGVVDDSQLPKDRFSAERLKGVDSTLKIQPAKLEDSAVYLCASSLTIATNEKLFFGSGTQLSVL.

The rearrangement links TRBV30 to TRBJ2-7; D gene ambiguous. The CDR3 is 10 residues long. Germline V CDR1 and CDR2: GTSNPN, SVGIG (reference sequence). V lost 2 bases and J lost 4, with 3 bases in between. CDR3 bases: TGTGCCTGGAGTCAGTACGAGCAGTACTTC. This encodes CAWSQYEQYF.

This clone was picked up a small number of times. This chain uses TRBV27 with TRBJ1-1; TRBD1 matches at 9 bases. The CDR3 is 14 amino acids. Germline CDR1 MNHEY, CDR2 SMNVEV (reference sequence). With V trimmed by 5 bases and J by 11 bases, 12 bases remained unmatched. The CDR3 is CASSAETGGIVAFF. For the CDR3, the DNA is TGTGCCAGCAGTGCGGAGACAGGGGGGATCGTGGCTTTCTTT.

The gene calls are TRBV6-5 and TRBJ2-2, with D unclear. The CDR3 has 13 residues. The germline V gene encodes CDR1 MNHEY and CDR2 SVGAGI. V lost 6 bases, J lost 0 bases, and 5 bases lay in between. Written as DNA, the CDR3 is TGTGCCAGCAGATCACCGAACACCGGGGAGCTGTTTTTT. As protein: CASRSPNTGELFF.

V usage is TRBV19 and J usage is TRBJ1-1; D perhaps matches TRBD1 (5 bases). The CDR3 totals 13 residues. In germline, CDR1 is LNHDA, CDR2 SQIVND (reference sequence). Between the trimmed V and J ends, which lost 3 bases and 5 bases, there was a span of 10 bases. The CDR3 region has the DNA TGTGCCAGTAGTATCGGGGGAGGAACTGAAGCTTTCTTT. This gives the protein CASSIGGGTEAFF.

This chain joins TRBV7-9 and TRBJ2-7; TRBD1 matches 9 bases. This CDR3 region has 16 residues. Unmatched junction bases numbered 11, after V lost 5 bases and J lost 3 bases. Germline CDR1 reads SEHNR; CDR2 reads FQNEAQ (reference sequence). The CDR3 DNA reads TGTGCCAGCAGCGCTAACCGGGACAGGGTTGACTACGAGCAGTACTTC. This codes for CASSANRDRVDYEQYF. The variable domain in full, with the rest retrieved from reference TRBV7-9 and TRBJ2-7, is DTGVSQNPRHKITKRGQNVTFRCDPISEHNRLYWYRQTLGQGPEFLTYFQNEAQLEKSRLLSDRFSAERPKGSFSTLEIQRTEQGDSAMYLCASSANRDRVDYEQYFGPGTRLTVT.

The chain combines TRBV19 with TRBJ1-1, with D unclear. Germline V gene sequence: CDR1 LNHDA, CDR2 SQIVND (reference sequence). With 6 bases removed from V and 3 bases from J, the gap between germline ends came to 11 bases. CDR3 length: 13 amino acids. The CDR3 region has the DNA TGTGCCAGTAGGGGGTCGGGTCACACTGAAGCTTTCTTT. This gives the protein CASRGSGHTEAFF.

The CDR3 here is CASGQYTEAFF. The CDR3 coding sequence is TGTGCCAGCGGACAGTACACTGAAGCTTTCTTT. V and J are TRBV7-9 and TRBJ1-1; maybe TRBD1 (6 bases). V lost 8 bases to trimming and J lost 3 bases, with 7 bases between them. The CDR3 loop spans 11 amino acids. CDR1 and CDR2 (germline): SEHNR, FQNEAQ (reference sequence). The full variable domain, rest sourced from reference TRBV7-9 and TRBJ1-1, is DTGVSQNPRHKITKRGQNVTFRCDPISEHNRLYWYRQTLGQGPEFLTYFQNEAQLEKSRLLSDRFSAERPKGSFSTLEIQRTEQGDSAMYLCASGQYTEAFFGQGTRLTVV.

This chain connects TRBV11-3 to TRBJ2-1; 8 bases fit TRBD2. The CDR3 is 16 amino acids. Trimming cost V 1 base and J 8 bases; bases outside gene matches: 10. Germline values: CDR1 SGHNT, CDR2 YENEEA. CDR3 in DNA: TGTGCCAGCAGCTTAGGAGGATCACGGGGGGGGTATGAGCAGTTCTTC. Translated, it gives CASSLGGSRGGYEQFF. The variable domain in full, completed from reference TRBV11-3 and TRBJ2-1, reads EAGVVQSPRYKIIEKKQPVAFWCNPISGHNTLYWYLQNLGQGPELLIRYENEEAVDDSQLPKDRFSAERLKGVDSTLKIQPAELGDSAVYLCASSLGGSRGGYEQFFGPGTRLTVL.

The V call is TRBV6-1, the J call TRBJ2-1; a weak D match, TRBD2 (5 bases). Trimming removed 6 bases at V and 0 bases at J, with 12 bases between. CDR1 and CDR2 from the germline V gene are MNHNS and SASEGT. The CDR3 has 15 amino acids. In DNA, the CDR3 is TGTGCCAGCAGCTCCTTAGGGAGCTCCTACAATGAGCAGTTCTTC. Translating it yields CASSSLGSSYNEQFF.

The rearrangement links TRBV11-3 to TRBJ2-5; TRBD2 aligns across 7 bases. Germline lookup yields CDR1 SGHNT and CDR2 YENEEA. CDR3 length: 17 amino acids. V shed 1 base and J 2 bases; nucleotides not matched to a gene: 10. The CDR3 nucleotides read TGTGCCAGCAGCTTAGGTCGCGGGGGAGCCCTACAAGAGACCCAGTACTTC. Its translation: CASSLGRGGALQETQYF. Drawing the rest from reference TRBV11-3 and TRBJ2-5, the complete variable domain is EAGVVQSPRYKIIEKKQPVAFWCNPISGHNTLYWYLQNLGQGPELLIRYENEEAVDDSQLPKDRFSAERLKGVDSTLKIQPAELGDSAVYLCASSLGRGGALQETQYFGPGTRLLVL.

The V and J genes are TRBV10-3 and TRBJ2-3; no definite D call. Per germline, CDR1 ENHRY and CDR2 SYGVKD. This CDR3 contains 13 residues. The germline V and J ends were trimmed by 0 bases and 3 bases, with 4 bases remaining between them. The CDR3 coding sequence is TGTGCCATCAGTGAGTCCTATACAGATACGCAGTATTTT. It translates to CAISESYTDTQYF.

This clone has just a few counts. The chain employs TRBV28 and TRBJ1-6, with D possibly matching TRBD1 (6 bases). V was pared by 3 bases and J by 10 bases, with 16 bases between. Looked up from germline, CDR1 is MDHEN and CDR2 is SYDVKM. The CDR3 spans 15 residues. CDR3 nucleotides: TGTGCCAGCAGTTTTAGTCGGGGGGCGAGGTCACCCCTCCACTTT. Residues: CASSFSRGARSPLHF.

The gene calls are TRBV10-3 and TRBJ2-3, with 14 bases aligning to TRBD2. The CDR3 runs to 19 residues. V shed 3 bases and J 3 bases; nucleotides not matched to a gene: 11. CDR1 is ENHRY and CDR2 is SYGVKD in the germline V gene. The CDR3 DNA reads TGTGCCATCAGTGAATCGCAGACTAGCGGGGGGGCGGGAACAGATACGCAGTATTTT. It is translated as CAISESQTSGGAGTDTQYF.

This chain links TRBV5-1 with TRBJ2-7; D unclear. There are 14 residues in the CDR3. The V end was cut by 4 bases, the J end by 0 bases, with 11 bases between. CDR1 is SGHRS and CDR2 is YFSETQ in the germline V gene. CDR3 sequence: CASSVGPTSYEQYV. CDR3 bases: TGCGCCAGCAGCGTGGGCCCTACCTCCTACGAGCAGTACGTC.

This rearrangement joins TRBV6-6 to TRBJ2-2; D not certain. Germline CDR1 and CDR2: MNHNY and SVGAGI (reference sequence). Trimming removed 6 bases at V and 4 bases at J, with 15 bases between. CDR3 length equals 15 residues. This CDR3 is CASSPSDGLTGELFF. Here the CDR3 DNA reads TGTGCCAGCAGCCCGTCCGACGGGCTCACCGGGGAGCTGTTTTTT.

V gene TRBV4-1 combines with J gene TRBJ1-3, with 7 nucleotides matching TRBD1. Germline CDR1 and CDR2: MGHRA and YSYEKL. The CDR3 is 16 amino acids. Trimming cost V 4 bases and J 4 bases; bases outside gene matches: 10. CDR3 amino acids: CASSPGTEARGNTIYF. Here the CDR3 DNA reads TGCGCCAGCAGCCCGGGGACAGAGGCTAGGGGAAACACCATATATTTT.

DNA for the CDR3: TGCGCCAGCAGCTTGGAGTACGAGCAGTACTTC. Its protein is CASSLEYEQYF. J is TRBJ2-7 and V is TRBV5-1, with D unresolved. Germline loops: CDR1 SGHRS, CDR2 YFSETQ. V shed 0 bases and J shed 4 bases, with 2 bases lying between them. The CDR3 is 11 residues long. The entire variable domain, with the rest obtained from reference TRBV5-1 and TRBJ2-7, is as follows: KAGVTQTPRYLIKTRGQQVTLSCSPISGHRSVSWYQQTPGQGLQFLFEYFSETQRNKGNFPGRFSGRQFSNSRSEMNVSTLELGDSALYLCASSLEYEQYFGPGTRLTVT.

The chain uses TRBV7-2 and TRBJ1-1; 7 nucleotides match TRBD1. The CDR3 is made up of 14 amino acids. The V gene's germline CDR1 is SGHTA and CDR2 FQGNSA. V lost 5 bases to trimming and J lost 1 base; unmatched junction nucleotides: 4. CDR3 residues: CASSRDRTNTEAFF. The CDR3 coding sequence is TGTGCCAGCAGCCGGGACAGAACGAACACTGAAGCTTTCTTT.

The CDR3 here is CASEIYVGNEQFF. The DNA of the CDR3 is TGTGCCAGCGAGATTTATGTGGGTAATGAGCAGTTCTTC. V usage is TRBV6-1 and J usage is TRBJ2-1; D is unclear. The CDR3 loop spans 13 amino acids. V lost 8 bases and J lost 7, with 15 bases in between. Germline values: CDR1 MNHNS, CDR2 SASEGT.

The V and J genes are TRBV7-2 and TRBJ1-2; D call uncertain. Trimming left V 4 bases short and J 5 bases short, with 8 bases between. This CDR3 contains 12 residues. CDR1 and CDR2 (germline): SGHTA, FQGNSA. CDR3 DNA: TGTGCCAGCAGCTCCAGATCATATGGCTACACCTTC. Translated, it gives CASSSRSYGYTF.

The chain employs TRBV2 and TRBJ2-7; tentative D call: TRBD2 (5 bases). The V gene lost 6 bases and the J gene lost 7 bases, with 16 bases spanning the gap. Germline V CDR1 and CDR2: SNHLY, FYNNEI. The CDR3 runs 13 residues. CDR3 in amino acids: CASREDGALEQYV. The CDR3 bases are TGTGCCAGCAGGGAGGACGGCGCCTTGGAGCAGTACGTC.

In DNA form, the CDR3 reads TGCGCCAGCAGCGTAGGAGACAGGGGGAACTATGGCTACACCTTC. Translated: CASSVGDRGNYGYTF. The rearrangement links TRBV5-1 to TRBJ1-2; 9 bases match TRBD1. This CDR3 contains 15 residues. From germline, CDR1 is SGHRS and CDR2 YFSETQ. The V gene end was trimmed by 4 bases and the J gene end by 2 bases; junction bases not matched to a gene: 6.

This rearrangement joins TRBV11-3 to TRBJ2-1; 7 bases map to TRBD2. Losses at the gene ends were 4 bases for V and 2 bases for J; bases not matched to a gene: 5. Germline V gene lookup returns CDR1 SGHNT and CDR2 YENEEA. CDR3 length: 15 amino acids. DNA of the CDR3: TGTGCCAGCAGCTCGGGGGGAGAGCCCTACAATGAGCAGTTCTTC. This encodes CASSSGGEPYNEQFF.

The chain recombines TRBV19 with TRBJ1-4; 8 nucleotides agree with TRBD1. Germline loops: CDR1 LNHDA, CDR2 SQIVND (reference sequence). The junction had 12 bases not matched to a gene; V was cut back by 5 bases and J by 4 bases. The CDR3 runs 17 residues. Here the CDR3 DNA reads TGTGCCAGTAGTCCGACAGGGGTCGGAGCTCGTAATGAAAAACTGTTTTTT. Translation: CASSPTGVGARNEKLFF. The complete variable domain, with remaining parts taken from reference TRBV19 and TRBJ1-4, reads DGGITQSPKYLFRKEGQNVTLSCEQNLNHDAMYWYRQDPGQGLRLIYYSQIVNDFQKGDIAEGYSVSREKKESFPLTVTSAQKNPTAFYLCASSPTGVGARNEKLFFGSGTQLSVL.

The V call is TRBV5-1, the J call TRBJ1-1; D gene uncertain. Trimming took 4 bases from V and 3 from J, leaving 13 bases between them. This CDR3 has 14 amino acids. From germline, CDR1 is SGHRS and CDR2 YFSETQ. This CDR3 reads CASSGRAPDTEAFF. The CDR3 coding sequence is TGCGCCAGCAGCGGAAGGGCTCCAGACACTGAAGCTTTCTTT.

The V call is TRBV29-1, the J call TRBJ1-1; 7 bases line up with TRBD1. Germline lookup yields CDR1 SQVTM and CDR2 ANQGSEA. This CDR3 region has 13 residues. Trimming removed 6 bases from V and 1 base from J; junction bases left unmatched: 5. The chain's CDR3 is CSVKQGSNTEAFF. The CDR3 DNA sequence: TGCAGCGTAAAACAGGGGTCGAACACTGAAGCTTTCTTT. The full variable domain, its missing parts supplied by reference TRBV29-1 and TRBJ1-1, is SAVISQKPSRDICQRGTSLTIQCQVDSQVTMMFWYRQQPGQSLTLIATANQGSEATYESGFVIDKFPISRPNLTFSTLTVSNMSPEDSSIYLCSVKQGSNTEAFFGQGTRLTVV.